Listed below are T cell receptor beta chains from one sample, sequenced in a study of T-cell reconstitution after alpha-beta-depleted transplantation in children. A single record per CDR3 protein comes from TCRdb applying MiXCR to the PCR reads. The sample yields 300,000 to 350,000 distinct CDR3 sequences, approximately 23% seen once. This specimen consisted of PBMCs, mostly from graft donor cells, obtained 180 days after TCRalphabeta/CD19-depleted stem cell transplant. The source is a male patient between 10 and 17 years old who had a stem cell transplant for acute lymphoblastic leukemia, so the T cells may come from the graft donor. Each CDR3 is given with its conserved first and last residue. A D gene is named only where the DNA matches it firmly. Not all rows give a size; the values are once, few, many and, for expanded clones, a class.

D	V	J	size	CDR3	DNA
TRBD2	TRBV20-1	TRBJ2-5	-	CSARVPESGIWETQYF	TGCAGTGCTAGAGTTCCCGAGAGCGGGATCTGGGAGACCCAGTACTTC
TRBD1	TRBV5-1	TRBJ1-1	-	CASSLVRTGGWSVGTEAFF	TGCGCCAGCAGCTTGGTTAGGACAGGGGGTTGGTCGGTGGGCACTGAAGCTTTCTTT
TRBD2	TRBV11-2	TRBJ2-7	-	CASSLSGGLAGVSYEQYF	TGTGCCAGCAGCTTATCAGGGGGACTAGCGGGAGTATCTTACGAGCAGTACTTC
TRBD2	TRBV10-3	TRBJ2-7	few	CAISAGLAGGSYEQYF	TGTGCCATCAGCGCCGGGCTAGCGGGAGGTTCCTACGAGCAGTACTTC
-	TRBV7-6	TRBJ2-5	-	CASSFGGSYQETQYF	TGTGCCAGCAGCTTTGGGGGTTCGTACCAAGAGACCCAGTACTTC
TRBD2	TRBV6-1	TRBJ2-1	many	CASRSLAGVNEQFF	TGTGCCAGCAGGAGCCTAGCGGGAGTCAATGAGCAGTTCTTC
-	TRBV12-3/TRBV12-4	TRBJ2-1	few	CASSFRLGLENEQFF	TGTGCCAGCAGTTTCAGGTTGGGGCTAGAGAATGAGCAGTTCTTC
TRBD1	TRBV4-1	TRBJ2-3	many	CASSQVRGRIPTSTDTQYF	TGCGCCAGCAGCCAAGTCAGGGGGAGAATCCCGACTAGCACAGATACGCAGTATTTT
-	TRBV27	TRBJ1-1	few	CASSLTSGWNEAFF	TGTGCCAGCAGTTTAACGTCCGGGTGGAATGAAGCTTTCTTT
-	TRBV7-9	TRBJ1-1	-	CASSPRGVEYTEAFF	TGTGCCAGCAGCCCCCGGGGGGTAGAGTACACTGAAGCTTTCTTT
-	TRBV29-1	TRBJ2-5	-	CSVELGFRSLPRPQETQYF	TGCAGCGTTGAATTGGGGTTTCGTTCCTTACCCCGCCCCCAAGAGACCCAGTACTTC
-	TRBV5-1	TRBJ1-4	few	CASSPQGRGEKLFF	TGCGCCAGCAGCCCCCAGGGGAGGGGTGAAAAACTGTTTTTT
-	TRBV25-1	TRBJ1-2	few	CASMGPLDSVYGYTF	TGTGCCAGCATGGGGCCCCTGGACAGCGTCTATGGCTACACCTTC
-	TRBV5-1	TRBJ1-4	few	CASSLGTQGHPNEKLFF	TGCGCCAGCAGCTTGGGGACCCAGGGTCACCCGAATGAAAAACTGTTTTTT
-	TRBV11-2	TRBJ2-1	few	CASSPEGLLYNEQFF	TGTGCCAGCAGCCCCGAGGGACTTCTATACAATGAGCAGTTCTTC
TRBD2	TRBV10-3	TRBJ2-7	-	CATRLAGVNEQYF	TGTGCCACTAGACTAGCGGGAGTCAACGAGCAGTACTTC
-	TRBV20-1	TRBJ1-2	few	CSAIGGAEGYTF	TGCAGTGCTATTGGGGGCGCGGAGGGCTACACCTTC
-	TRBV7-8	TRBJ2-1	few	CASSIFVSYNEQFF	TGTGCCAGCAGCATTTTTGTCTCCTACAATGAGCAGTTCTTC
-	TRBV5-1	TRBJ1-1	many	CASSYPGAEAFF	TGCGCCAGCAGCTACCCCGGCGCTGAAGCTTTCTTT
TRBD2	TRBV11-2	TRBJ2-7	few	CASSLMEGGDEQYF	TGTGCCAGCAGCTTAATGGAGGGAGGGGACGAGCAGTACTTC
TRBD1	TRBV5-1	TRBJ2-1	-	CASSLVQGMNEQFF	TGCGCCAGCAGCTTGGTACAGGGGATGAATGAGCAGTTCTTC
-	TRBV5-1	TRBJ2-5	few	CASSRPSGKETQYF	TGCGCCAGCAGCCGTCCGAGCGGCAAAGAGACCCAGTACTTC
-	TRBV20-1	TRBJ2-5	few	CSARQGHQETQYF	TGCAGTGCTAGACAGGGGCACCAAGAGACCCAGTACTTC
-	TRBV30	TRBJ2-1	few	CAWTREFNEQFF	TGTGCCTGGACACGGGAGTTCAATGAGCAGTTCTTC
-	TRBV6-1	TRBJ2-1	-	CASSEDDGSSYNEQFF	TGTGCCAGCAGTGAAGACGACGGGAGCTCCTACAATGAGCAGTTCTTC
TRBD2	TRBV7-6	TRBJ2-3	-	CASSLRLAAPTDTQYF	TGTGCCAGCAGCTTACGTCTAGCGGCACCCACAGATACGCAGTATTTT
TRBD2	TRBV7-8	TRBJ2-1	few	CASSLRLAGNEQFF	TGTGCCAGCAGCCTCCGACTAGCGGGCAATGAGCAGTTCTTC
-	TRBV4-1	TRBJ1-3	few	CASSQDPGSGNTIYF	TGCGCCAGCAGCCAAGATCCAGGATCGGGAAACACCATATATTTT
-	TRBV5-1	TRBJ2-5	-	CASSVNQETQYF	TGCGCCAGCAGCGTTAACCAAGAGACCCAGTACTTC
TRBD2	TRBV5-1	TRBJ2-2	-	CASSSTGLAGVGGELFF	TGCGCCAGCAGCTCGACGGGACTAGCGGGAGTCGGCGGGGAGCTGTTTTTT
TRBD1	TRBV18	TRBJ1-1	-	CASSPISLTGVVTEAFF	TGTGCCAGCTCACCAATCTCCTTAACAGGGGTTGTCACTGAAGCTTTCTTT
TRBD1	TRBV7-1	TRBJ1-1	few	CASSSQWTGWFFLWGMNTEAFF	TGTGCCAGCAGCTCTCAGTGGACAGGCTGGTTTTTTTTATGGGGAATGAACACTGAAGCTTTCTTT
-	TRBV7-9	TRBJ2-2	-	CASSYRGGNTGELFF	TGTGCCAGCAGCTACAGGGGGGGGAACACCGGGGAGCTGTTTTTT
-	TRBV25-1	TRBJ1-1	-	CASSDGWGLNTEAFF	TGTGCCAGCAGTGATGGATGGGGACTCAACACTGAAGCTTTCTTT
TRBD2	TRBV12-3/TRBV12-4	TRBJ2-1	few	CASTPPSSGRALF	TGTGCCAGCACTCCCCCCTCTAGCGGGAGGGCACTCTTC
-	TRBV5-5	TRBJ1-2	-	CASSLRDGNYGYTF	TGTGCCAGCAGCTTGAGAGACGGAAACTATGGCTACACCTTC
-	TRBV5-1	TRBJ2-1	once	CASSFFVLRGTSYNEQFF	TGCGCCAGCAGCTTCTTTGTACTACGCGGGACCTCCTACAATGAGCAGTTCTTC